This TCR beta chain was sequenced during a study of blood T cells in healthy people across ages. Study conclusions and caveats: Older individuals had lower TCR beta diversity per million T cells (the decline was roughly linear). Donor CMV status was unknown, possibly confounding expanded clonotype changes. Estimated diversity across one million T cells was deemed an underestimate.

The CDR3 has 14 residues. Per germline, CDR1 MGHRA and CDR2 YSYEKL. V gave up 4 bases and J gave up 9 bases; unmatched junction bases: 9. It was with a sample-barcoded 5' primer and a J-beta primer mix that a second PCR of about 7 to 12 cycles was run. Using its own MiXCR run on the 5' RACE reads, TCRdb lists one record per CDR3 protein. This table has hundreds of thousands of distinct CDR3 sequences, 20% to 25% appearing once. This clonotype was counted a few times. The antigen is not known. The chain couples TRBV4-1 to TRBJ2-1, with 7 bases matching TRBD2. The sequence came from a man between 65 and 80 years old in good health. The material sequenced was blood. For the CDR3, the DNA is TGCGCCAGCAGCCGCGGAGCGGGGCTGATTGAGCAGTTCTTC. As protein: CASSRGAGLIEQFF.